This is a list of T cell receptor beta chains from one sample in a study of blood T cell repertoires in COVID-19. The data were produced by immunoSEQ multiplex PCR, yet TCRdb's version contains in-frame clones alone and is incomplete. The profile shows some 86,000 clones, about 83% of them singletons. Specimen: peripheral blood. These receptors originate from a woman in her 70s with acute or convalescent COVID-19. The CDR3 runs from the conserved cysteine through the conserved F or W. The order of the fields is clone size, V gene, J gene, D gene, CDR3 DNA, CDR3 protein. D genes are given only for firm matches. Expanded clones get a size class; other rows say once, few or many, or leave the size out.

NA	TRBV7-8	TRBJ2-2	TRBD2	TGTGCCAGCAGCTTAGAGGGACTAGCGGGAACCGGGGAGCTGTTTTTT	CASSLEGLAGTGELFF
NA	TRBV24-1	TRBJ2-1	TRBD2	TGTGCCACCAGTGATTCACTCTGGGGGAGGGCCGGGAATGAGCAGTTCTTC	CATSDSLWGRAGNEQFF
NA	TRBV7-9	TRBJ2-3	TRBD2	TGTGCCAGCAGCTTGACTAGCGGGAGGAGAGATACGCAGTATTTT	CASSLTSGRRDTQYF
NA	TRBV7-2	TRBJ1-1	NA	TGTGCCAGCAGCTTGTCGGGGGGGGTCACTGAAGCTTTCTTT	CASSLSGGVTEAFF
NA	TRBV28	TRBJ1-2	NA	TGTGCCAGCAGCCCTACAGGGTTCTATGGCTACACCTTC	CASSPTGFYGYTF
once	TRBV5-5	TRBJ1-2	TRBD1	TGTGCCAGCGACTCGACAGGGGGATCCTATGGCTACACCTTC	CASDSTGGSYGYTF
NA	TRBV30	TRBJ1-1	NA	TGTGCCTGGAGTGAGGGGTACACTGAAGCTTTCTTT	CAWSEGYTEAFF
NA	TRBV11-3	TRBJ2-3	TRBD2	TGTGCCAGCAGCTTAGAGCGGGAGCGGGTTACAGATACGCAGTATTTT	CASSLERERVTDTQYF
NA	TRBV7-2	TRBJ1-5	TRBD1	TGTGCCAGCAGGTCAGGGGGGACTAATCAGCCCCAGCATTTT	CASRSGGTNQPQHF
NA	TRBV4-3	TRBJ2-1	NA	TGCGCCAGCAGCCAAGATCCTTCTTCGGGGAATGAGCAGTTCTTC	CASSQDPSSGNEQFF
NA	TRBV2	TRBJ2-5	TRBD2	TGTGCCAGCAGCTCGAGACTAGCTGGTTCGTCGGGGCAAGAGACCCAGTACTTC	CASSSRLAGSSGQETQYF
once	TRBV12-3/TRBV12-4	TRBJ2-3	NA	TGTGCCAGCAGTTTAGCCAGGACAGATACGCAGTATTTT	CASSLARTDTQYF
NA	TRBV11-3	TRBJ1-1	NA	TGTGCCAGCAGTGGGGGCGACACTGAAGCTTTCTTT	CASSGGDTEAFF
NA	TRBV18	TRBJ1-2	NA	TGTGCCAGCTCACCAGCCGTGGGGCAGAACTATGGCTACACCTTC	CASSPAVGQNYGYTF
NA	TRBV3-1/TRBV3-2	TRBJ1-1	NA	TGTGCCAGCAGCCAAGGGACAGCCCCTGAAGCTTTCTTT	CASSQGTAPEAFF
NA	TRBV28	TRBJ2-2	NA	TGTGCCAGCAGCGAACAAACGAACACCGGGGAGCTGTTTTTT	CASSEQTNTGELFF
NA	TRBV7-2	TRBJ1-3	NA	TGTGCCAGCAGCTTAGAACTGGCGGGGCCAAGCTCTGGAAACACCATATATTTT	CASSLELAGPSSGNTIYF
NA	TRBV27	TRBJ2-3	NA	TGTGCCAGCAGAAGACAGGCACAACGAGGGACAGATACGCAGTATTTT	CASRRQAQRGTDTQYF
NA	TRBV25-1	TRBJ1-2	TRBD1	TGTGCCAGCAGTGGAACCTCGGGGACAGGGGACGGCTACACCTTC	CASSGTSGTGDGYTF
few	TRBV5-1	TRBJ1-6	NA	TGCGCCAGCACCACTGGGCAGGGCCTAAATTCACCCCTCCACTTT	CASTTGQGLNSPLHF
NA	TRBV3-1/TRBV3-2	TRBJ1-1	NA	TGTGCCAGCAGCCCCGATTTACAGATCCCTGAAGCTTTCTTT	CASSPDLQIPEAFF
NA	TRBV7-9	TRBJ2-1	TRBD2	TGTGCCAGCAGCCCCGGCGCGGGGGGGTACAATCTGCAGTTCTTC	CASSPGAGGYNLQFF
once	TRBV7-9	TRBJ1-2	TRBD1	TGTGCCAGCAGCCGAACCGCAGGGGGAACGGTCTACACCTTC	CASSRTAGGTVYTF
NA	TRBV5-4	TRBJ2-3	TRBD2	TGTGCCAGCAGCTCCCGGACTAGCGGGGGCACAGATACGCAGTATTTT	CASSSRTSGGTDTQYF
NA	TRBV19	TRBJ2-5	NA	TGTGCCAGTAGTTCGGGCCGCGGGGCGGAGACCCAGTACTTC	CASSSGRGAETQYF
NA	TRBV30	TRBJ2-5	NA	TGTGCCTGGAGTGTACAGGGCGGGGAGACCCAGTACTTC	CAWSVQGGETQYF
NA	TRBV5-8	TRBJ2-1	TRBD2	TGTGCCAGCAGCTTGCAAGGCGGGAGCTACAATGAGCAGTTCTTC	CASSLQGGSYNEQFF
once	TRBV7-8	TRBJ2-1	TRBD1	TGTGCCAGCAGCTACGGGCAGGGGGCTTATGAGCAGTTCTTC	CASSYGQGAYEQFF
NA	TRBV5-1	TRBJ1-2	NA	TGCGCCAGCACCCTCGCGGCGGGGGGCGCGATGGACGGCTACACCTTC	CASTLAAGGAMDGYTF
NA	TRBV28	TRBJ2-2	TRBD2	TGTGCCAGCAAACGTAGCGGGGGGAACACCGGGGAGCTGTTTTTT	CASKRSGGNTGELFF
NA	TRBV3-1/TRBV3-2	TRBJ2-3	TRBD2	TGTGCCAGCAGCCCAAGGGGTCTAGCGGGAGGTGGCACAGATACGCAGTATTTT	CASSPRGLAGGGTDTQYF
NA	TRBV27	TRBJ2-6	NA	TGTGCCAGCAGGTACAGTTCTGGGGCCAACGTCCTGACTTTC	CASRYSSGANVLTF
NA	TRBV28	TRBJ2-5	TRBD2	TGTGCCAGCAGTTTAGGAGCGGGGAGTGGTGCCGAGACCCAGTACTTC	CASSLGAGSGAETQYF
NA	TRBV29-1	TRBJ1-2	NA	TGCAGCGTTCCGGGGAAGAACTATGGCTACACCTTC	CSVPGKNYGYTF
NA	TRBV10-2	TRBJ2-2	TRBD2	TGCGCCAGCAACCCTCTAGCGGGGGGATACACCGGGGAGCTGTTTTTT	CASNPLAGGYTGELFF
NA	TRBV19	TRBJ1-1	NA	TGTGCCAGTAGCGTCTTCTTGAACACTGAAGCTTTCTTT	CASSVFLNTEAFF
few	TRBV5-1	TRBJ2-3	TRBD2	TGCGCCAGCAGCTTGGGAGACTGGGGGGGTACAGATACGCAGTATTTT	CASSLGDWGGTDTQYF
NA	TRBV5-1	TRBJ2-5	TRBD2	TGCGCCAGCAGCTTAACGGGGGCGGGGGGGGAGACCCAGTACTTC	CASSLTGAGGETQYF
NA	TRBV5-6	TRBJ2-1	TRBD1	TGTGCCAGCAGCTTCAAAGACAGGGGTTACAATGAGCAGTTCTTC	CASSFKDRGYNEQFF
NA	TRBV11-2	TRBJ2-1	NA	TGTGCCAGCAGCTTAGATCGACTCAGTGAGCAGTTCTTC	CASSLDRLSEQFF
NA	TRBV24-1	TRBJ2-2	NA	TGTGCCACCAGCCCCCCTGTGGGCAGGGTTAATACCGGGGAGCTGTTTTTT	CATSPPVGRVNTGELFF
NA	TRBV7-9	TRBJ2-6	NA	TGTGCCAGCAGCGAACAGGGAGCTGGGGCCAACGTCCTGACTTTC	CASSEQGAGANVLTF